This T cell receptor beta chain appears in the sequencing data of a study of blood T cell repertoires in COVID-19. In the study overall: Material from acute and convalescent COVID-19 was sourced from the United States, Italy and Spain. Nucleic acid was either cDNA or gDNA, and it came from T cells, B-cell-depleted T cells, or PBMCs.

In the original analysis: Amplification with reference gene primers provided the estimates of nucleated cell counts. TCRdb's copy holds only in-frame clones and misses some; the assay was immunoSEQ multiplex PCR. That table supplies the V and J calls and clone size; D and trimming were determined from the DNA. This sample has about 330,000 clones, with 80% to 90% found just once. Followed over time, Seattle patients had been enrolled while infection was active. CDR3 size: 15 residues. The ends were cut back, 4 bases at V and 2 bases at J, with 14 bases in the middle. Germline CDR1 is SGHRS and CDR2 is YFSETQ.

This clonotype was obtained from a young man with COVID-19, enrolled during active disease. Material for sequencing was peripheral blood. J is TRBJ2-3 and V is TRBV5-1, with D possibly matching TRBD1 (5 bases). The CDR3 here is CASSVLDSNTDTQYF. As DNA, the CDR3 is TGCGCCAGCAGCGTCTTAGACAGCAACACAGATACGCAGTATTTT. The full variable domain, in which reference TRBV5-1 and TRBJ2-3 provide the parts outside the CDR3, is KAGVTQTPRYLIKTRGQQVTLSCSPISGHRSVSWYQQTPGQGLQFLFEYFSETQRNKGNFPGRFSGRQFSNSRSEMNVSTLELGDSALYLCASSVLDSNTDTQYFGPGTRLTVL.